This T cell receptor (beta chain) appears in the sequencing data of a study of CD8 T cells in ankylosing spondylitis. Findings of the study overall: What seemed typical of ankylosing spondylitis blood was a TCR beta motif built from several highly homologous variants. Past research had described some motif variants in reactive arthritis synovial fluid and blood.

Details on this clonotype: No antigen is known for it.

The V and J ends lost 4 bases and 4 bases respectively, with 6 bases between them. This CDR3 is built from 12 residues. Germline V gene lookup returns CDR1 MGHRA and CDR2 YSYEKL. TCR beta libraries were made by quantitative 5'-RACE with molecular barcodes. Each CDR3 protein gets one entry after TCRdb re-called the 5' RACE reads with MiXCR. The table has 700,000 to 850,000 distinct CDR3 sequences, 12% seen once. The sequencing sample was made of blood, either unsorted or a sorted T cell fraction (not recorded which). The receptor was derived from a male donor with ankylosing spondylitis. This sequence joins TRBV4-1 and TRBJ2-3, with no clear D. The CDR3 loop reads CASSRRSDTQYF. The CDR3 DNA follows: TGCGCCAGCAGCCGACGTTCAGATACGCAGTATTTT.